The entry below describes one TCR beta chain. The antigen this receptor binds is unknown. No much larger clone exists at a distance of one base, and base qualities are not known. Collaborating institutions collected whole blood in K2EDTA tubes following their own protocols. For TCRbeta analysis, collaborators shipped samples as frozen whole blood, isolated PBMCs, or DNA extracted from either of those sample types. TCRbeta CDR3 regions were amplified from genomic DNA using the immunoSEQ Assay, a bias-controlled multiplex PCR. The source study handled its data this way. The number of nucleated cells in each sample was estimated from the amplification of reference gene primers within the assay. Sequence reads were collapsed and filtered to measure the absolute abundance of every unique TCRbeta CDR3 rearrangement. For each sample, productive Simpson clonality was calculated as the square root of Simpson's diversity index over productive rearrangements. The table comes from immuneACCESS by way of TCRdb, which keeps in-frame sequences with V and J called. Part of the clones is missing from these tables; in studies checked, under half for an unresolved V gene and the rest for unknown reasons. For V, J and clone size, that table is used; D and trimming come from the DNA. The sample yields around 60,000 clones; approximately 77% were counted once. The top ten constitute 32% of the sample.

The data were obtained in a study of blood T cell repertoires in COVID-19 (dated by TCRdb to the early 2020s). A note on the overall study: The collaborator samples originated in the United States, Italy and Spain and spanned the acute and convalescent phases of COVID-19. Deeply sampled blood TCRbeta repertoires from subjects exposed to, actively infected with, or recovered from COVID-19 were included in the dataset. Where available, HLA class I and class II types were taken from metadata supplied by the sample provider and were not determined by assay-based typing. The repertoires were made available in a free public database intended to serve as a resource for research on the immune response to SARS-CoV-2. Samples came from the ongoing ImmuneRACE study (first 160 participants) plus 1,254 subjects from 6 global collaborators. The prospective study material was composed of cDNA or gDNA derived from T cells, B-cell-depleted T cells, or PBMCs. Nearly every sample came with metadata listing a de-identified subject ID, COVID-19 status, age in years and sex.

V lost 7 bases and J lost 7 bases; the stretch between them is 14 bases long. Including the terminal cysteine and phenylalanine, the CDR3 comprises 14 residues. Only the CDR3 region is kept as DNA, spanning 42 bases read in frame from base 1. The germline V gene (reference sequence) specifies LNHDA as CDR1 and SQIVND as CDR2. The full study reports these points: How much clinical and demographic metadata was included differed by source and by participant, and the metadata was provided uncurated.

The source is a human donor in a cohort sampled during active COVID-19. This sequence uses TRBV19 and TRBJ1-6; a tentative D call is TRBD1 (5 bases match). Sequencing used peripheral blood. The DNA sequence is TGTGCCAGTACCCGCGGGACGGGGAATTCACCCCTCCACTTT. Its amino acids are CASTRGTGNSPLHF. When the CDR3 is completed using the reference TRBV19 and TRBJ1-6 genes on either side, the full variable domain is DGGITQSPKYLFRKEGQNVTLSCEQNLNHDAMYWYRQDPGQGLRLIYYSQIVNDFQKGDIAEGYSVSREKKESFPLTVTSAQKNPTAFYLCASTRGTGNSPLHFGNGTRLTVT.